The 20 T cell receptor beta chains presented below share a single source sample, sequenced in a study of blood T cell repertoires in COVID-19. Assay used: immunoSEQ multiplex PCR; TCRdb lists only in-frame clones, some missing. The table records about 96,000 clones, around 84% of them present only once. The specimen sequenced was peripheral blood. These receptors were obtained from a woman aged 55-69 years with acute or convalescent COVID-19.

This CDR3 is CASNPQGGGGAEKLFF. DNA of the CDR3: TGTGCCAGCAACCCCCAGGGTGGGGGGGGAGCCGAAAAACTGTTTTTT. The chain joins TRBV28 to TRBJ1-4, with D possibly TRBD1 on 5 matching bases. Trimming removed 7 bases at V and 8 bases at J, with 23 bases between. Germline loops: CDR1 MDHEN, CDR2 SYDVKM. The CDR3 loop spans 16 amino acids.

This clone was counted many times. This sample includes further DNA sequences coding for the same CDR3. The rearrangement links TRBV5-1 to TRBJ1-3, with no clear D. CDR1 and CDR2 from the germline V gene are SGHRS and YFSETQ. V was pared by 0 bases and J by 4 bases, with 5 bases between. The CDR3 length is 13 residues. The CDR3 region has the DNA TGCGCCAGCAGCTTGGGCCAGGGAAACACCATATATTTT. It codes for CASSLGQGNTIYF.

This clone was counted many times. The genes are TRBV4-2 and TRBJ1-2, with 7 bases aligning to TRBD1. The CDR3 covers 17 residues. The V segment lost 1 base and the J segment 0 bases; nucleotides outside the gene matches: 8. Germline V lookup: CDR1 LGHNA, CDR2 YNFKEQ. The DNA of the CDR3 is TGTGCCAGCAGCCAAGGAATCCGACAGGGCTCTAACTATGGCTACACCTTC. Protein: CASSQGIRQGSNYGYTF.

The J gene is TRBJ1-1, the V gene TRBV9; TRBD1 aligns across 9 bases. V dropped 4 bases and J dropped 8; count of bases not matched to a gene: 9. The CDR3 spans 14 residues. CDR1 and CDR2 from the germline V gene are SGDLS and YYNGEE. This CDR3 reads CASSPLDRGREAFF. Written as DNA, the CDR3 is TGTGCCAGCAGCCCACTAGACAGGGGGAGGGAAGCTTTCTTT.

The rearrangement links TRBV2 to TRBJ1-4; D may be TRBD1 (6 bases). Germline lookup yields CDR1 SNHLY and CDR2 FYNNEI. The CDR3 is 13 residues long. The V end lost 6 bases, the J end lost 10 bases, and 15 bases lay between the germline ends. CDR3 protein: CASRLSGDGKLFF. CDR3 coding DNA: TGTGCCAGCAGGTTGTCAGGGGATGGAAAACTGTTTTTT.

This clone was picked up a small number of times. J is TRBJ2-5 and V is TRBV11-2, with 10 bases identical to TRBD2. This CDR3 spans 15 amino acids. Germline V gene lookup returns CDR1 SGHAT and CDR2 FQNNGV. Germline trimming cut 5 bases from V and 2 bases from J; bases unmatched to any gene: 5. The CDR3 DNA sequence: TGTGCCAGCAGCGGGGGACTAGCGCAACAAGAGACCCAGTACTTC. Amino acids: CASSGGLAQQETQYF.

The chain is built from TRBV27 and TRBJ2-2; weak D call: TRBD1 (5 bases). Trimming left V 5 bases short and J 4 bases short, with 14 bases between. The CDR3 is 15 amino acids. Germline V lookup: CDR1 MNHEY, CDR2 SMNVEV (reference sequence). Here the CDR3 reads CASSNGAGLTGELFF. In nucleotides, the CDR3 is TGTGCCAGCAGTAATGGGGCAGGGCTCACCGGGGAGCTGTTTTTT.

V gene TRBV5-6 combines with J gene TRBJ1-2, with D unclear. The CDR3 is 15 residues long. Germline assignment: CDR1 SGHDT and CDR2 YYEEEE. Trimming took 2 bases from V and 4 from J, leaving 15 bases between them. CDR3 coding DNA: TGTGCCAGCAGCTTAGCCACGGAGCGGGTCTATGGCTACACCTTC. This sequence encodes CASSLATERVYGYTF.

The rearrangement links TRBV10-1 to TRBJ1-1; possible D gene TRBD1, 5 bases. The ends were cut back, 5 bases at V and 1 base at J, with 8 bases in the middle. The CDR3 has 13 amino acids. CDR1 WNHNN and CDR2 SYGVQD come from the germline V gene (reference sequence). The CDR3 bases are TGCGCCAGCAGTTTAACAGGGAACACTGAAGCTTTCTTT. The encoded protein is CASSLTGNTEAFF.

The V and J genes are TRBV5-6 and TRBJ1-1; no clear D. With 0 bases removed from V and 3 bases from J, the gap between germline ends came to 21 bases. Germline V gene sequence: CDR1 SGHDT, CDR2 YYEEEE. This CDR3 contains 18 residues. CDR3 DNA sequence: TGTGCCAGCAGCTTGGTATGGTCGGTCACAAGCCAGGACACTGAAGCTTTCTTT. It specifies CASSLVWSVTSQDTEAFF.

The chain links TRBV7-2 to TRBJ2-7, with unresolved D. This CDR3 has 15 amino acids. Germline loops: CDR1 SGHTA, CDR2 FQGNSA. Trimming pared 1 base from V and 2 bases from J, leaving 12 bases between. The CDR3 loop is CASSLGPRSPYEQYF. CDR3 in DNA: TGTGCCAGCAGCTTAGGCCCCAGGTCGCCCTACGAGCAGTACTTC.

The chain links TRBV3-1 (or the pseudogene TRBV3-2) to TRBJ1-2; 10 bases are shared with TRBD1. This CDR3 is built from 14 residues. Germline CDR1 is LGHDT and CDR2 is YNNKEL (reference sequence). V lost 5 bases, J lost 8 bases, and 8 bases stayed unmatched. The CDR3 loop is CASSFTGTGVGYTF. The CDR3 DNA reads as TGTGCCAGCAGCTTTACCGGGACAGGGGTGGGCTACACCTTC.

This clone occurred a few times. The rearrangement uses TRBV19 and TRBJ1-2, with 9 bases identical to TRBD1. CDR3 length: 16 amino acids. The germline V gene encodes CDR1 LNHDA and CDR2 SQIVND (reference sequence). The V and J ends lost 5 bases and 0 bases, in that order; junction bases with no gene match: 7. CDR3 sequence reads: CASSPRRDRANYGYTF. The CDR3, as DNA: TGTGCCAGTAGTCCTCGCCGGGACAGGGCTAACTATGGCTACACCTTC.

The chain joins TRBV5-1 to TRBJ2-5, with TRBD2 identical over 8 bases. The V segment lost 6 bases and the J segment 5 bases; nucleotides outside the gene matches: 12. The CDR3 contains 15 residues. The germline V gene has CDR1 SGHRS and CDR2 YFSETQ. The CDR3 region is CASNPAGPGGETQYF. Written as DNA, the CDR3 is TGCGCCAGCAACCCCGCCGGGCCGGGGGGGGAGACCCAGTACTTC.

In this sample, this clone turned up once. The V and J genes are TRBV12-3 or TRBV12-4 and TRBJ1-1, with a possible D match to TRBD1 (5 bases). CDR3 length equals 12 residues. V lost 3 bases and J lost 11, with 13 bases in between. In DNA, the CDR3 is TGTGCCAGCAGTTTCGGTGTCTCAGGGGCTTTCTTT. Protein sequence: CASSFGVSGAFF.

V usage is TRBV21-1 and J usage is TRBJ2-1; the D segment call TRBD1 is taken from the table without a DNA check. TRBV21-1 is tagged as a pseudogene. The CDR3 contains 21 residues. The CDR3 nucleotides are TGTGCCAGCAGCAAATTACGGTTATTAACGCTGGGGCCCAGCTCCTACAATGAGCAGTTCTTC. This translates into CASSKLRLLTLGPSSYNEQFF.

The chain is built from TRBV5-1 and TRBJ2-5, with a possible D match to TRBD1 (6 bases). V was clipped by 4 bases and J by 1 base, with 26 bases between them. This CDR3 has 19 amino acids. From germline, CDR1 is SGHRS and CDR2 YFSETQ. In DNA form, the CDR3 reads TGCGCCAGCAGCCCTGGGCGGCAGGGGCGAACGAGGGGCCAAGAGACCCAGTACTTC. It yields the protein CASSPGRQGRTRGQETQYF.

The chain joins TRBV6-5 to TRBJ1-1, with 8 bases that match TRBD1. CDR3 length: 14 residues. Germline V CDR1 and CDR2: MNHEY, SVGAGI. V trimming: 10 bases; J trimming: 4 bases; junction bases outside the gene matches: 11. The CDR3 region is CATLGQGSVTEAFF. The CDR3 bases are TGTGCCACCTTAGGACAGGGATCAGTCACTGAAGCTTTCTTT.

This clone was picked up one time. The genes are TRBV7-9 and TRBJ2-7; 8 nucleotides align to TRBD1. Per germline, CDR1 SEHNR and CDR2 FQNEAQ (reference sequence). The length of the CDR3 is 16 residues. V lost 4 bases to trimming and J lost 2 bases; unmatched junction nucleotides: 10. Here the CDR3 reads CASSSDADRGTYEQYF. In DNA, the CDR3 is TGTGCCAGCAGCTCCGACGCCGACAGGGGAACCTACGAGCAGTACTTC.

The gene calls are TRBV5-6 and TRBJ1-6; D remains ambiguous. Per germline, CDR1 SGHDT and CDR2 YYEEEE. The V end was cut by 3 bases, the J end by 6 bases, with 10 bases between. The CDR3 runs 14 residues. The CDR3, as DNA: TGTGCCAGCAGCTCCGGACTTGTTAATTCACCCCTCCACTTT. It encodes CASSSGLVNSPLHF.